What follows are 5 T cell receptor beta chains derived from one specimen sequenced in a study of tissue T cells after allogeneic stem cell transplantation. Indicated time point: mouse harvest day 7 after allogeneic transplant. The graft held 10^6 splenic CD5+ T cells and 10^7 T-cell-depleted bone marrow cells. TCRdb keeps only in-frame clones here, not all; method: immunoSEQ multiplex PCR. Among 8,000 to 8,500 clones listed, around 40% were seen once. Source material: skin. These receptors came from a female BALB/c mouse given C57BL/6 T cells with graft-versus-host disease after an allogeneic hematopoietic cell transplant.

A remark on this clone: Gene names are the mouse ones. The CDR3 extends 1 residue past the end of the read, so its final part is completed from the germline J gene. The rearrangement joins TRBV17 to TRBJ1-2; D is unclear. The CDR3 loop spans 12 amino acids. Germline V gene sequence: CDR1 MNHDT, CDR2 YYDKIL. V was pared by 3 bases and J by 2 bases, with 4 bases between. Incomplete CDR3 DNA: TGTGCTAGCAGTAGTGGGAACTCCGACTACACC. It translates to CASSSGNSDYT. The whole CDR3 protein reads CASSSGNSDYTF.

Remarks on this clone: Gene names and germline refer to mouse. The read gets to within 1 residue of the CDR3 end, and the germline J gene fills in the rest. The V and J genes are TRBV29 and TRBJ2-3; a possible D gene is TRBD1 (6 bases). This CDR3 contains 13 residues. The germline V and J ends were trimmed by 4 bases and 3 bases, with 8 bases remaining between them. From germline, CDR1 is MSHET and CDR2 SYDVDS. CDR3 region: CASSSGQAETLYF. CDR3 DNA (partial): TGTGCTAGCAGTTCCGGACAGGCAGAAACGCTGTAT.

As concerns this clone: Any gene name here is a mouse gene name. Read data end 1 residue before the CDR3 end; the end is taken from the germline J gene. This rearrangement joins TRBV23 to TRBJ2-4; TRBD1 is the table's D call and was not checked against the DNA. CDR3 size: 14 residues. Germline V gene lookup returns CDR1 KGHTA and CDR2 FQNQQP. The sequenced part of the CDR3 DNA is TGCTCCAGCAGTCAATTGCAGAGTCAAAACACCTTGTAC. It is translated as CSSSQLQSQNTLY. The complete CDR3 sequence is CSSSQLQSQNTLYF.

A few counts support this clone. Here the gene names and germline are mouse. The read finishes 1 residue shy of the CDR3 end, and the germline J gene is used to complete it. V and J are TRBV16 and TRBJ2-7; no firm D call. The CDR3 sequence is 13 residues long. V shed 1 base and J shed 3 bases, with 7 bases lying between them. From germline, CDR1 is SGHSA and CDR2 FRNQAP. The part of the CDR3 DNA that was read is TGTGCAAGCAGCTTAGCCGACAACTATGAACAGTAC. Translated: CASSLADNYEQY. The entire CDR3 is CASSLADNYEQYF.

To note about this clone: Mouse gene names and germline throughout. The read terminates 1 residue before the CDR3 end, so the remaining end is supplied by the germline J gene. This chain uses TRBV3 with TRBJ2-2; D tentatively fits TRBD1 or TRBD2 (5 bases each). CDR1 SNHLY and CDR2 FYNGKV come from the germline V gene (reference sequence). The CDR3 totals 14 residues. V lost 6 bases and J 0 bases, leaving 8 bases between the germline ends. The CDR3 DNA, read in part, is TGTGCCAGCAGTCGGGGGTCAAACACCGGGCAGCTCTAC. Amino acid sequence: CASSRGSNTGQLY. The entire CDR3 is CASSRGSNTGQLYF.